This TCR beta chain was observed in a study of cytomegalovirus exposure and HLA in healthy donors. The study, taken as a whole, reports: There were 160 or so TCR beta chains listed as cytomegalovirus-associated. CMV antigen specificity of three CMV-associated chains was confirmed in vitro.

The V and J ends lost 2 bases and 2 bases respectively, with 19 bases between them. CDR1 is SGHNT, CDR2 YYREEE, per germline (reference sequence). The CDR3 has 17 amino acids. Clones were sequenced by immunoSEQ multiplex PCR, and TCRdb holds only the in-frame ones, with some missing. Found here are around 49,000 clones, around nine tenths of them singletons; the top ten hold 1.4%. While the first cohort had about 610 subjects, the donors belonged to the separate validation cohort of over a hundred subjects. This clone was seen only once. Its antigen is unknown. This sequence originates from a man between 18 and 35 years old in good health and CMV-seronegative. The specimen sequenced was PBMCs. This chain joins TRBV5-4 and TRBJ1-2; D perhaps matches TRBD1 (6 bases). The CDR3 sequence: CASSLGLYREDNYGYTF. DNA for the CDR3: TGTGCCAGCAGCTTAGGTCTATACAGGGAAGACAACTATGGCTACACCTTC.